The 16 T cell receptor beta chains below all came from one sample that was sequenced in a study of T cell responses to AZD1222 COVID-19 vaccine. The data were produced by immunoSEQ multiplex PCR, yet TCRdb's version contains in-frame clones alone and is incomplete. The profile shows some 250,000 clones, 94% of them singletons. This sample comprised peripheral blood, obtained 28 days after the second AZD1222 dose. These receptors originate from an adult who received the AZD1222 COVID-19 vaccine.

This clone was seen a few times. The gene calls are TRBV15 and TRBJ1-4; D ambiguous. The length of the CDR3 is 15 residues. CDR1 and CDR2 (germline): LNHNV, YYDKDF (reference sequence). The V and J ends lost 4 bases and 0 bases respectively, with 9 bases between them. The CDR3 DNA is TGTGCCACCAGCAAAGACGGTGCAACTAATGAAAAACTGTTTTTT. Amino acids: CATSKDGATNEKLFF.

The chain has TRBV9 and TRBJ1-2; 7 bases match TRBD1. This CDR3 has 14 amino acids. The germline V gene has CDR1 SGDLS and CDR2 YYNGEE. Trimming took 3 bases from V and 2 from J; bases not matched to a gene: 4. CDR3 nucleotides: TGTGCCAGCAGCGCCGACAGGGTCAACTATGGCTACACCTTC. Its translation is CASSADRVNYGYTF.

This chain uses TRBV27 with TRBJ1-5; TRBD1 is a possible D gene (6 bases). Germline V gene lookup returns CDR1 MNHEY and CDR2 SMNVEV (reference sequence). The ends were cut back, 8 bases at V and 3 bases at J, with 11 bases in the middle. The CDR3 extends over 13 amino acids. The DNA of the CDR3 is TGTGCCAGCCGGGGGGGCCTCAATCAGCCCCAGCATTTT. Translation gives CASRGGLNQPQHF.

The chain couples TRBV12-3 or TRBV12-4 to TRBJ1-2; TRBD1 matches 8 bases. The CDR3 runs to 12 residues. After removal of 10 bases from V and 8 bases from J, the junction contained 9 bases not matched to a gene. CDR3: CATAQGAGGYTF. DNA for the CDR3: TGTGCCACCGCTCAGGGGGCGGGCGGCTACACCTTC.

The rearrangement joins TRBV10-3 to TRBJ2-7; D is perhaps TRBD2 (5 bases). Germline loops: CDR1 ENHRY, CDR2 SYGVKD. Deletions cut 2 bases from V and 3 bases from J, with 11 bases between. This CDR3 spans 14 amino acids. This chain's CDR3 is CAISETTGIYEQYF. The CDR3 nucleotides are TGTGCCATCAGTGAGACGACGGGGATCTACGAGCAGTACTTC.

This clone has just one count. The chain joins TRBV28 to TRBJ1-2, with TRBD1 matching over 8 bases. The CDR3 runs 15 residues. Germline V gives CDR1 MDHEN, CDR2 SYDVKM. V was pared by 4 bases and J by 7 bases, with 11 bases of the junction left unmatched. CDR3: CASSSGQGRGRGYTF. Here the CDR3 DNA reads TGTGCCAGCAGTTCCGGACAGGGAAGGGGTCGTGGCTACACCTTC.

This rearrangement joins TRBV18 to TRBJ1-4; 7 bases fit TRBD1. The germline V gene has CDR1 KGHSH and CDR2 LQKENI. The CDR3 has 16 amino acids. V dropped 6 bases and J dropped 0; count of bases not matched to a gene: 7. For the CDR3, the DNA is TGTGCCAGCTCCCTCAGACAGGGACCAACTAATGAAAAACTGTTTTTT. Translated, it gives CASSLRQGPTNEKLFF.

The V gene is TRBV24-1, the J gene TRBJ2-7; TRBD1 might be the D (6 bases). V gave up 8 bases and J gave up 9 bases, with 7 bases separating them. The CDR3 has 9 amino acids. The germline gives CDR1 KGHDR, CDR2 SFDVKD. In DNA, the CDR3 is TGTGCCACCAAAGGGGGGCAGTACTTC. The encoded protein is CATKGGQYF.

The V and J genes are TRBV19 and TRBJ2-4; TRBD1 might be the D (6 bases). The V end lost 3 bases, the J end lost 1 base, and 16 bases lay between the germline ends. CDR3 length equals 17 residues. Germline loops: CDR1 LNHDA, CDR2 SQIVND (reference sequence). The CDR3 is CASSIFDRPGAKNIQYF. The DNA of the CDR3 is TGTGCCAGTAGTATCTTCGACAGGCCAGGGGCCAAAAACATTCAGTACTTC.

The chain combines TRBV11-2 with TRBJ2-3, with a tentative D call TRBD2 (5 bases). V shed 3 bases and J shed 6 bases, with 25 bases lying between them. The CDR3 is made up of 18 amino acids. Germline V CDR1 and CDR2: SGHAT, FQNNGV. Here the CDR3 reads CASSFALKERGLTDTQYF. The CDR3 DNA sequence: TGTGCCAGCAGCTTCGCCCTGAAGGAGCGAGGGCTCACGGATACGCAGTATTTT.

This chain links TRBV29-1 with TRBJ1-1; TRBD1 aligns across 9 bases. Germline assignment: CDR1 SQVTM and CDR2 ANQGSEA. V lost 7 bases to trimming and J lost 8 bases; unmatched junction nucleotides: 5. The CDR3 length is 11 residues. The CDR3 DNA follows: TGCAGCGGACAGGGGGTGGTGGAAGCTTTCTTT. Encoded protein: CSGQGVVEAFF.

The genes are TRBV5-1 and TRBJ2-2, with 7 bases matching TRBD1. Germline V CDR1 and CDR2: SGHRS, YFSETQ. The V and J ends lost 2 bases and 2 bases, in that order; junction bases with no gene match: 3. This CDR3 region has 15 residues. CDR3 protein: CASSLQGPNTGELFF. The CDR3 DNA reads TGCGCCAGCAGCTTACAGGGGCCAAACACCGGGGAGCTGTTTTTT.

The V call is TRBV2, the J call TRBJ1-2; 11 bases line up with TRBD1. The CDR3 is made up of 14 amino acids. The germline V gene encodes CDR1 SNHLY and CDR2 FYNNEI. After removal of 6 bases from V and 7 bases from J, the junction contained 7 bases not matched to a gene. Written as DNA, the CDR3 is TGTGCCAGCAGGGACCGGACAGGGGGCTCTGGCTACACCTTC. The encoded protein is CASRDRTGGSGYTF.

This clone occurred once. The chain recombines TRBV24-1 with TRBJ2-2; 9 bases agree with TRBD2. Germline assignment: CDR1 KGHDR and CDR2 SFDVKD. Losses at the gene ends were 5 bases for V and 5 bases for J; bases not matched to a gene: 8. There are 16 residues in the CDR3. The CDR3, as DNA: TGTGCCACCAGTGCACGCTTAGCGGGAGAAACCGGGGAGCTGTTTTTT. Its translation: CATSARLAGETGELFF.

The V gene is TRBV24-1, the J gene TRBJ2-1; D is uncertain. Trimming took off 4 bases at V and 8 bases at J, with 14 bases between the two ends. In germline, CDR1 is KGHDR, CDR2 SFDVKD. The CDR3 is 14 amino acids. The CDR3 protein is CATSDPRIRDEQFF. DNA for the CDR3: TGTGCCACCAGTGACCCCCGGATTAGAGATGAGCAGTTCTTC.

This sequence joins TRBV2 and TRBJ1-4; no clear D. This CDR3 has 14 residues. Trimming shortened V by 10 bases and J by 7 bases, and 19 bases separated the two germline ends. CDR1 SNHLY and CDR2 FYNNEI come from the germline V gene. The chain's CDR3 is CATELNAGSEKLFF. CDR3 bases: TGTGCCACCGAACTCAATGCGGGCAGTGAAAAACTGTTTTTT.